These 11 T cell receptor beta chains originate from one sample sequenced in a study of cytomegalovirus exposure and HLA in healthy donors. The assay was immunoSEQ multiplex PCR, and TCRdb's table has in-frame clones only and misses some. The sample holds 150,000 to 200,000 clones, about four fifths seen once. The material sequenced was PBMCs. The receptor source for this set is a man aged 18 to 35 in good health and CMV-seropositive.

J is TRBJ1-2 and V is TRBV9; D might be TRBD1 (6 bases). From germline, CDR1 is SGDLS and CDR2 YYNGEE. Trimming removed 3 bases at V and 6 bases at J, with 15 bases between. The CDR3 totals 14 residues. The CDR3 protein is CASSANRVIHGYTF. The CDR3 bases are TGTGCCAGCAGCGCGAACAGGGTAATCCATGGCTACACCTTC.

The chain couples TRBV4-1 to TRBJ1-5; 8 positions agree with TRBD1. CDR1 MGHRA and CDR2 YSYEKL come from the germline V gene. The CDR3 length is 15 residues. Losses at the gene ends were 1 base for V and 7 bases for J; bases not matched to a gene: 6. Written as DNA, the CDR3 is TGCGCCAGCAGCCAAGGCCAGGGGGCGCGGCAGCCCCAGCATTTT. This encodes CASSQGQGARQPQHF.

This chain joins TRBV29-1 and TRBJ1-1, with a tentative D call TRBD1 (6 bases). The CDR3 is 15 residues long. From germline, CDR1 is SQVTM and CDR2 ANQGSEA. Trimming removed 4 bases at V and 1 base at J, with 16 bases between. CDR3 sequence reads: CSVGGQATPNTEAFF. The CDR3 coding sequence is TGCAGCGTTGGGGGGCAGGCGACGCCGAACACTGAAGCTTTCTTT.

The CDR3 sequence is CASSPPGTTNEKLFF. The CDR3 DNA reads as TGTGCCAGCTCACCACCCGGGACAACTAATGAAAAACTGTTTTTT. The chain carries TRBV18 and TRBJ1-4, with D hard to call. CDR1 is KGHSH and CDR2 is LQKENI in the germline V gene. The CDR3 spans 15 residues. V was clipped by 0 bases and J by 0 bases, with 5 bases between them.

The chain recombines TRBV19 with TRBJ2-1; D is uncertain. CDR3 size: 14 residues. Germline V gene data show CDR1 as LNHDA and CDR2 as SQIVND (reference sequence). Between the trimmed V and J ends, which lost 5 bases and 5 bases, there was a span of 13 bases. DNA for the CDR3: TGTGCCAGTAGTGTCTATTCGTCTGACAATGAGCAGTTCTTC. Its translation: CASSVYSSDNEQFF.

V and J are TRBV4-1 and TRBJ2-7; perhaps TRBD2 as D (6 bases). Germline values: CDR1 MGHRA, CDR2 YSYEKL. The CDR3 covers 16 residues. Trimming shortened V by 4 bases and J by 0 bases, and 16 bases separated the two germline ends. The DNA for the CDR3 is TGCGCCAGCAGCCTCCAAGCGGGCCAGAGCTCCTACGAGCAGTACTTC. Translating gives CASSLQAGQSSYEQYF.

The rearrangement uses TRBV7-2 and TRBJ1-5; the D gene is possibly TRBD1 (5 bases). Germline CDR1 reads SGHTA; CDR2 reads FQGNSA. The CDR3 covers 14 residues. V lost 5 bases and J 3 bases, leaving 11 bases between the germline ends. The CDR3: CASSPGVSNQPQHF. CDR3 bases: TGTGCCAGCAGCCCGGGGGTCTCCAATCAGCCCCAGCATTTT.

The chain uses TRBV5-1 and TRBJ2-5; 10 positions match TRBD2. CDR3 length equals 14 residues. Germline-derived CDR1 and CDR2 are SGHRS and YFSETQ. The trim removed 5 bases at V and 4 bases at J, leaving 5 bases unmatched. CDR3: CASSSGTSAETQYF. The DNA of the CDR3 is TGCGCCAGCAGTTCCGGGACTAGCGCAGAGACCCAGTACTTC.

This rearrangement joins TRBV7-9 to TRBJ2-7; TRBD1 agrees at 11 bases. Germline V CDR1 and CDR2: SEHNR, FQNEAQ (reference sequence). The CDR3 has 18 amino acids. Trimming removed 0 bases from V and 6 bases from J; junction bases left unmatched: 13. The CDR3 DNA reads as TGTGCCAGCAGCTTAGCCTCGGTAGCGGACAGGGGGCTGGGCGAGCAGTACTTC. Its protein is CASSLASVADRGLGEQYF. The whole variable domain, filled in from reference TRBV7-9 and TRBJ2-7, reads DTGVSQNPRHKITKRGQNVTFRCDPISEHNRLYWYRQTLGQGPEFLTYFQNEAQLEKSRLLSDRFSAERPKGSFSTLEIQRTEQGDSAMYLCASSLASVADRGLGEQYFGPGTRLTVT.

This rearrangement joins TRBV4-3 to TRBJ2-7, with 9 bases identical to TRBD2. The germline V gene has CDR1 LGHNA and CDR2 YSLEER. Trimming took 0 bases from V and 3 from J; bases not matched to a gene: 9. This CDR3 comprises 17 residues. The CDR3 nucleotides read TGCGCCAGCAGCCAAGATGCTCCGACTAGCGGAAACTACGAGCAGTACTTC. Translation: CASSQDAPTSGNYEQYF.

The V and J genes are TRBV29-1 and TRBJ2-1; 7 bases match TRBD1. Germline V lookup: CDR1 SQVTM, CDR2 ANQGSEA. The CDR3 extends over 11 amino acids. Germline trimming cut 6 bases from V and 5 bases from J; bases unmatched to any gene: 1. The CDR3 bases are TGCAGCGTGGGACAGCACAATGAGCAGTTCTTC. It codes for CSVGQHNEQFF.